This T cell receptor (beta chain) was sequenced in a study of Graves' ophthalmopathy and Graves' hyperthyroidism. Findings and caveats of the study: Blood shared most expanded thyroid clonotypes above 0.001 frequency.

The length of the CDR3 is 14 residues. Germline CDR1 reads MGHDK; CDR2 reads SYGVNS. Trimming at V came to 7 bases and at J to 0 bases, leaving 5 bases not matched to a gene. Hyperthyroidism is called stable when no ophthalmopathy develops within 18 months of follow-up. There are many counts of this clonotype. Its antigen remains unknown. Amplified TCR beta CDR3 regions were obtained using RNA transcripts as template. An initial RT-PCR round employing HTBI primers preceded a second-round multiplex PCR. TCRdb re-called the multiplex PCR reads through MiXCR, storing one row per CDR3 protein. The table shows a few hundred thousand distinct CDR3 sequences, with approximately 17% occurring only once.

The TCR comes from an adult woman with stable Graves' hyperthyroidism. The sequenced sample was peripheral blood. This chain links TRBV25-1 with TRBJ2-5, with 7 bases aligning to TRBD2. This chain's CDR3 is CASKTSHYQETQYF. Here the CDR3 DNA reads TGTGCCAGCAAGACTAGCCATTACCAAGAGACCCAGTACTTC.